The clone carrying this T cell receptor (beta chain) was observed at least ten times. This record belongs to a study of spatial heterogeneity in lung cancer. Study context: Donors were 72 untreated early-stage non-small cell lung cancer patients. PBMC samples from follow-up, when available, were sequenced at a median of approximately 24 months post-resection.

The time point here: blood at routine non-recurrence follow-up after resection. This CDR3 contains 13 residues. From germline, CDR1 is LNHDA and CDR2 SQIVND (reference sequence). The V gene lost 5 bases and the J gene lost 5 bases, with 9 bases spanning the gap. Every TCR cDNA molecule bore its own unique molecular identifier. One entry per CDR3 protein results from TCRdb running MiXCR on the 5' RACE reads. The sample records fewer than 20,000 distinct CDR3 sequences, 9.2% being singletons. This material consisted of PBMCs, taken at follow-up. The TCR originated in a male donor with early-stage non-small cell lung cancer. V gene TRBV19 combines with J gene TRBJ2-2; tentatively, D is TRBD2 (5 bases). This chain's CDR3 is CASSPRTTGELFF. Here the CDR3 DNA reads TGTGCCAGTAGTCCGCGGACTACCGGGGAGCTGTTTTTT.